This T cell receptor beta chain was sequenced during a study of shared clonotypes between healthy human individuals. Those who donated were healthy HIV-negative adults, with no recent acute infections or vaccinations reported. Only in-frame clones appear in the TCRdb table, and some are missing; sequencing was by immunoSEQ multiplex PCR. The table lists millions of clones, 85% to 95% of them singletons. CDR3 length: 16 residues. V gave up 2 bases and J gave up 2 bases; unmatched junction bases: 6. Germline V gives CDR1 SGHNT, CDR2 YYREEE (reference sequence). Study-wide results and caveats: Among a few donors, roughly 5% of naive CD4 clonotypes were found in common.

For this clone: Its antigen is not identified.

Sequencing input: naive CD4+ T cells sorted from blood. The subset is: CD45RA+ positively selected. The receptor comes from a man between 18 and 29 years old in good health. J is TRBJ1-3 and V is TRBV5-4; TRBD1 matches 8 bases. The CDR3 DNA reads TGTGCCAGCAGCTTCCCGCAGGGGGCGACTGGAAACACCATATATTTT. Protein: CASSFPQGATGNTIYF.